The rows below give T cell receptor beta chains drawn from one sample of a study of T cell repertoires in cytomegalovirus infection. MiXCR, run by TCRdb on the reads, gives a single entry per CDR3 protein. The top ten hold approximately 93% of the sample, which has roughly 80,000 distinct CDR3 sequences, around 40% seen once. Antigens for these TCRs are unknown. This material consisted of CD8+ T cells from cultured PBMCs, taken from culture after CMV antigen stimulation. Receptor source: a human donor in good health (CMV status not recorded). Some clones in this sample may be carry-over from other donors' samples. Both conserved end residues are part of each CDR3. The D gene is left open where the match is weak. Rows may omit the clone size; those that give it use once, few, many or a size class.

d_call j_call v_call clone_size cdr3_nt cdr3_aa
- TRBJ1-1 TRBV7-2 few TGTGCCAGCAGCTGGGGTTACCAAGCTTTCTTT CASSWGYQAFF
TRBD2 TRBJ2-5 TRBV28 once TGTGCCAGCAGTTTGCTGGGAGGGCAAGAGACCCAGTACTTC CASSLLGGQETQYF
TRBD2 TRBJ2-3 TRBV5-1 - TGCGCCAGCAGCTTGGTGGGTCCCAGGGGACTAGCGGGGGTATCCCCCGGGGCAGATACGCAGTATTTT CASSLVGPRGLAGVSPGADTQYF
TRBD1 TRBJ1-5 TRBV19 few TGTGCCAGTAGTGTCATAGGGACAGGACGCAAGAACAATCAGCCCCAGCATTTT CASSVIGTGRKNNQPQHF
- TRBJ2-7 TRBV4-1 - TGCGCCAGCAGCCAAATAACAGGGCGCGAGCAGTACTTC CASSQITGREQYF
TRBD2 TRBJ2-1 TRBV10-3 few TGTGCCATCACCCGTCCCGGGACTAGCGACGGGACCGAAACGTACAATGAGCAGTTCTTC CAITRPGTSDGTETYNEQFF
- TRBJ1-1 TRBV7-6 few TGTGCCAGCAGCTTATTAGGCGGAGTGAACACTGAAGCTTTCTTT CASSLLGGVNTEAFF
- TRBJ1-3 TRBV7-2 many TGTGCCAGCTCCCCGGTGGTAGGAAACACCATATATTTT CASSPVVGNTIYF
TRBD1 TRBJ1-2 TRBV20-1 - TGCAGTGCTAAGGACAGGGACGGCTACACCTTC CSAKDRDGYTF
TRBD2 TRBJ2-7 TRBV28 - TGTGCCAGCAGTTTATCCGGGGGGTCCCCCTCCTACGAGCAGTACTTC CASSLSGGSPSYEQYF
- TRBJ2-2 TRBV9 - TGTGCCAGCAAACCAGGGGCAGGGACCGGGGAGCTGTTTTTT CASKPGAGTGELFF
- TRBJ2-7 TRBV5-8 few TGTGCCAGCAGCTTGGAGAGGAAGGCACGCTACGAGCAGTACTTC CASSLERKARYEQYF
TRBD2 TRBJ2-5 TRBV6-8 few TGTGCCAGCAGCTCTCCGACTAGCGGGGGGGTGGGTGAGACCCAGTACTTC CASSSPTSGGVGETQYF
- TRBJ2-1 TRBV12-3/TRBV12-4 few TGTGCCACATGGGGGGGGCCCTACTACAATGAGCAGTTCTTC CATWGGPYYNEQFF
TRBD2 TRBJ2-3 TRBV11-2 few TGTGCCAGCAGCCCGACTTTAGCGGGGGGGCATCGGGACACAGATACGCAGTATTTT CASSPTLAGGHRDTDTQYF
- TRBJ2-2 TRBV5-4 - TGTGCCAGCAGCTACCCGTCCGACGGGGAGCTGTTTTTT CASSYPSDGELFF
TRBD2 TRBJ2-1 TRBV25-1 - TGTGCCAGCAGTGAAGGGACTAGCGGGGTATTTGAGGACAATGAGCAGTTCTTC CASSEGTSGVFEDNEQFF
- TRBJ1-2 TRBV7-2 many TGTGCCAGCAGCTCTCGGGGTCAGGGCCGGATTCGAGGCTACACCTTC CASSSRGQGRIRGYTF
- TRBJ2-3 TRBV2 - TGTGCCAGCAGGGTGCGGGTTTATCGTGGGACAGATACGCAGTATTTT CASRVRVYRGTDTQYF
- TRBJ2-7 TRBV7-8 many TGTGCCAGCAGCTTAGGCTTCCAAGGGACCTACGAGCAGTACTTC CASSLGFQGTYEQYF
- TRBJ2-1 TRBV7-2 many TGTGCCAGCAGCTTAGTTTCCTGGGGTGAGCAGTTCTTC CASSLVSWGEQFF
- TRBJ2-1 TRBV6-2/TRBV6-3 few TGTGCCAGCAGTTACTCGAGTGGGGGAGGCAATGAGCAGTTCTTC CASSYSSGGGNEQFF
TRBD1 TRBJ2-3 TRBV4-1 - TGCGCCAGCACCGCTGGGACAGGGGCTATCACAGATACGCAGTATTTT CASTAGTGAITDTQYF
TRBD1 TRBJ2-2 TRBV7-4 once TGTGCCAGCAGCTACGGACAGGTTGACACCGGGGAGCTGTTTTTT CASSYGQVDTGELFF
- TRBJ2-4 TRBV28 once TGTGCCAGCAGTTTAGACGGGGGAAGCAAAAACATTCAGTACTTC CASSLDGGSKNIQYF
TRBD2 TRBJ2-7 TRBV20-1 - TGCAGTGCTAGAGATCAGTTAGCGGGGTACTACGAGCAGTACTTC CSARDQLAGYYEQYF
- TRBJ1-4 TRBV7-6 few TGTGCCAGCAGCTTAGTGGGTCCGGTTAATGAAAAACTGTTTTTT CASSLVGPVNEKLFF
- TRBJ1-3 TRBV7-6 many TGTGCCAGCAGCTCCGGAGGAGGTACTGGAAACACCATATATTTT CASSSGGGTGNTIYF
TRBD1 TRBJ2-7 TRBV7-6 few TGTGCCAGCAGCACCGGACAGGGGGCCTACGAGCAGTACTTC CASSTGQGAYEQYF
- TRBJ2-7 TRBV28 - TGTGCCAGCAGTTTAAGTGGCAGGGGATCTTACGAGCAGTACTTC CASSLSGRGSYEQYF
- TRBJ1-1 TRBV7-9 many TGTGCCAGCGGCACCGGGGCACTGAACACTGAAGCTTTCTTT CASGTGALNTEAFF
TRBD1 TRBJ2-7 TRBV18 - TGTGCCAGCTCGCTTGCGGGACAGGGGGCGCAGGAGCAGTACTTC CASSLAGQGAQEQYF
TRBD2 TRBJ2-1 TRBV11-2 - TGTGCCAGCAGCTTACGGGGGGGCTCCTACAATGAGCAGTTCTTC CASSLRGGSYNEQFF
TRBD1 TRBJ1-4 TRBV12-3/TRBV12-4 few TGTGCCAGCAGTTCACAGGGGCCCAATGAAAAACTGTTTTTT CASSSQGPNEKLFF
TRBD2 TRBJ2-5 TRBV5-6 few TGTGCCAGCAGGGGCTGGACTAGCTATCCATTACAAGAGACCCAGTACTTC CASRGWTSYPLQETQYF
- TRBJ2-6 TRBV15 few TGTGCCACCAGCAGAGAATTAGGCACAGTAAACTCTGGGGCCAACGTCCTGACTTTC CATSRELGTVNSGANVLTF
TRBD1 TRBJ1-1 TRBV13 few TGTGCCAGCAGCTCCCTCACAGGGGCCACTGAAGCTTTCTTT CASSSLTGATEAFF
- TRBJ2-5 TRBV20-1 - TGCAGTGCTAGAGATCTACGGGGGCGGGTTGAGACCCAGTACTTC CSARDLRGRVETQYF